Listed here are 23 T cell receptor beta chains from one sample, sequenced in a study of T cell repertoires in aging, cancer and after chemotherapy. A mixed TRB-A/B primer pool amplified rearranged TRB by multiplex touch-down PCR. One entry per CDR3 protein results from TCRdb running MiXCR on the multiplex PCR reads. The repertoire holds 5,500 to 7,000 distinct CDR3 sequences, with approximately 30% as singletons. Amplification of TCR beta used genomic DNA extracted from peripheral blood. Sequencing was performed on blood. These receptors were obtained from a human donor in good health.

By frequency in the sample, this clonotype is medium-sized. The CDR3 sequence: CASSLEGGRYEQYF. The CDR3 nucleotides are TGTGCCAGCAGCTTAGAGGGAGGCCGCTACGAGCAGTACTTC. This sequence joins TRBV7-2 and TRBJ2-7, with D perhaps TRBD2 (6 bases). V lost 1 base, J lost 3 bases, and 10 bases lay in between. The CDR3 spans 14 residues. Germline loops: CDR1 SGHTA, CDR2 FQGNSA.

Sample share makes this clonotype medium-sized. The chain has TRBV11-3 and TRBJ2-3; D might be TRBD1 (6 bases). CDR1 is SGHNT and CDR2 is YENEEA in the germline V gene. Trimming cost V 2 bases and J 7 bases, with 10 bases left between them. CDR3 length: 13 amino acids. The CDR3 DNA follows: TGTGCCAGCAGCTTAACAGGGACGTATACGCAGTATTTT. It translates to CASSLTGTYTQYF.

This CDR3 is CASSPLAGVSNEQFF. The CDR3 region has the DNA TGTGCCAGCAGCCCACTAGCGGGAGTTTCCAATGAGCAGTTCTTC. The chain recombines TRBV5-5 with TRBJ2-1; TRBD2 aligns across 11 bases. With V trimmed by 4 bases and J by 6 bases, 6 bases remained unmatched. The CDR3 is 15 residues long. Germline-derived CDR1 and CDR2 are SGHKS and YYEKEE (reference sequence).

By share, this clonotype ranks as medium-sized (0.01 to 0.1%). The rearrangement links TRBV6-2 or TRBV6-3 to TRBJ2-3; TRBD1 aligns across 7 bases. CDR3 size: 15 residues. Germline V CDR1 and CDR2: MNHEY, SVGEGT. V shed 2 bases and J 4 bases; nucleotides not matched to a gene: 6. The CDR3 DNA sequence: TGTGCCAGCAGTTACAGCCGAGGGGGCGCAGATACGCAGTATTTT. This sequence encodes CASSYSRGGADTQYF.

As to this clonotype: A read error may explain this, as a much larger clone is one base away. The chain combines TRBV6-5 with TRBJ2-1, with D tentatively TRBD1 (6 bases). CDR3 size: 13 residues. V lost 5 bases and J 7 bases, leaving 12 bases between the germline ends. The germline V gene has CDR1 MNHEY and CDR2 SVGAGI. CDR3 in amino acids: CASSVDSLNEQFF. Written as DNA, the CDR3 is TGTGCCAGCAGTGTGGACAGTCTAAATGAGCAGTTCTTC.

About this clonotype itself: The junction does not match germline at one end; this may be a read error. CDR3 loop: CASSLNGQGNSPLHF. In DNA, the CDR3 is TGTGCCAGCAGCTTAAACGGACAGGGGAATTCACCTCTCCACTTT. The chain has TRBV11-3 and TRBJ1-6, with 9 bases matching TRBD1. The CDR3 sequence is 15 residues long. Germline CDR1 SGHNT, CDR2 YENEEA. Combining the CDR3 with reference TRBV11-3 and TRBJ1-6 gives the whole variable domain EAGVVQSPRYKIIEKKQPVAFWCNPISGHNTLYWYLQNLGQGPELLIRYENEEAVDDSQLPKDRFSAERLKGVDSTLKIQPAELGDSAVYLCASSLNGQGNSPLHFGNGTRLTVT.

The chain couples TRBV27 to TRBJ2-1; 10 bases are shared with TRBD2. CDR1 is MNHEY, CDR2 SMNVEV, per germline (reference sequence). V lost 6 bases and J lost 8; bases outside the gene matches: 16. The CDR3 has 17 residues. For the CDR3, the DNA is TGTGCCAGCAGCTCTCTAGCGGGAGAAAGGGGTCGCCATGAGCAGTTCTTC. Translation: CASSSLAGERGRHEQFF.

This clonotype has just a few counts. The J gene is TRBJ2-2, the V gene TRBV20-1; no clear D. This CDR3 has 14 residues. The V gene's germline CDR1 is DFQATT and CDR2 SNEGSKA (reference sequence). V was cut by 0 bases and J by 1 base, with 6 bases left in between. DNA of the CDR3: TGCAGTGCTAGAGACCCTTGGAACACCGGGGAGCTGTTTTTT. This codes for CSARDPWNTGELFF.

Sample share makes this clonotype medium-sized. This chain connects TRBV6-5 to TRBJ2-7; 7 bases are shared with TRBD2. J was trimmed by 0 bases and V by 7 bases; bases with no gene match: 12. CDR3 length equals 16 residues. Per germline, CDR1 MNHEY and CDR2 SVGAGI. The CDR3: CASIQGGRRSSYEQYV. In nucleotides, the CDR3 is TGTGCCAGCATCCAGGGAGGGAGGAGGAGCTCCTACGAGCAGTACGTC.

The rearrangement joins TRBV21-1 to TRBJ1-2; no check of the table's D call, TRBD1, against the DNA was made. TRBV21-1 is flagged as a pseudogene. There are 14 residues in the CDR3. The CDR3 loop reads CASSKAGGDYGYTF. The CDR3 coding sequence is TGTGCCAGCAGCAAGGCAGGGGGTGATTATGGCTACACCTTC.

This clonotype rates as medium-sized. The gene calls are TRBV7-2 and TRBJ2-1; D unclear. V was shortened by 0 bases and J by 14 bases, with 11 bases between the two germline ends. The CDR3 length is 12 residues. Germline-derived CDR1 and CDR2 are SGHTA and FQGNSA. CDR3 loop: CASSLASQREFF. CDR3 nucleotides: TGTGCCAGCAGCTTAGCTTCCCAGCGTGAGTTCTTC. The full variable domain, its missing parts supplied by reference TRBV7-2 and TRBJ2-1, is GAGVSQSPSNKVTEKGKDVELRCDPISGHTALYWYRQSLGQGLEFLIYFQGNSAPDKSGLPSDRFSAERTGGSVSTLTIQRTQQEDSAVYLCASSLASQREFFGPGTRLTVL.

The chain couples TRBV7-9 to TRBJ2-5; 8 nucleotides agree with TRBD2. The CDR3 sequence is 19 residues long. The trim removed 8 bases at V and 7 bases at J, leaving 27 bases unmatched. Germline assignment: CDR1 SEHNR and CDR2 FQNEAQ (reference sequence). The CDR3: CASSSQTSGSGDPAGTQYF. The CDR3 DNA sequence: TGTGCCAGCTCCTCACAAACTTCGGGTAGCGGGGACCCCGCGGGGACCCAGTACTTC.

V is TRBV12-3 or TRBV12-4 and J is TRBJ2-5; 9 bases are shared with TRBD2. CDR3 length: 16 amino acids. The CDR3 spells CATGRSAGGIQETQYF. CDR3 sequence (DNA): TGTGCAACGGGCCGGAGCGCGGGAGGGATCCAAGAGACCCAGTACTTC.

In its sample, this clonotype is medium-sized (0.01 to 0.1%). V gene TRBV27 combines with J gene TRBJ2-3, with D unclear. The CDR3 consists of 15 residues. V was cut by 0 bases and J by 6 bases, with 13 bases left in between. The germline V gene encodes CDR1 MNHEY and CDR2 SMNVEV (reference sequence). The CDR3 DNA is TGTGCCAGCAGTTTATCAACTGGATTTCTCGATACGCAGTATTTT. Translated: CASSLSTGFLDTQYF.

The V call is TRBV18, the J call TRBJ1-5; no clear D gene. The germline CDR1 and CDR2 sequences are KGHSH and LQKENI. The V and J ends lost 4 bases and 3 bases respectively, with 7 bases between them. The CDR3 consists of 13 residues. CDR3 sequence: CASSLDANQPQHF. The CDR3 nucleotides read TGTGCCAGCTCACTGGACGCCAATCAGCCCCAGCATTTT.

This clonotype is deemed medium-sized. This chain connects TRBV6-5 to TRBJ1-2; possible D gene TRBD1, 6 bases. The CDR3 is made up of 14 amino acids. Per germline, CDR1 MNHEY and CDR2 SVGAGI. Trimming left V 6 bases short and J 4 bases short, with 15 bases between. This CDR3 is CASRPGGRSYGYTF. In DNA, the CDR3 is TGTGCCAGCAGACCCGGGGGCAGGAGCTATGGCTACACCTTC.

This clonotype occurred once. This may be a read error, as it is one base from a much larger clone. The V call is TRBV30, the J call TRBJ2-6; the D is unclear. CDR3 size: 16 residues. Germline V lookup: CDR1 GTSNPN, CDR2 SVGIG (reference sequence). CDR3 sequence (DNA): TGTACCTGGAGTGTTCTTGGGATATCTGGGGCCAACGTCCTGACTTTC. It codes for CTWSVLGISGANVLTF.

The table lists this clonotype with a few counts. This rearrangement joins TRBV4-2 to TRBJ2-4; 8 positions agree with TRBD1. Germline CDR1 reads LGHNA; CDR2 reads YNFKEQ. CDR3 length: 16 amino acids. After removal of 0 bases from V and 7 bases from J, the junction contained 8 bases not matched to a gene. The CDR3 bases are TGTGCCAGCAGCCAAGATCAAGGGCAGGGGGCTAACATTCAGTACTTC. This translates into CASSQDQGQGANIQYF.

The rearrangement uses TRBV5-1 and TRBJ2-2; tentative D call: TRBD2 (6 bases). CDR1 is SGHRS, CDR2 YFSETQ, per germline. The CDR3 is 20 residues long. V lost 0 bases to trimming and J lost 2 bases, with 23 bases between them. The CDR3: CASSLEGAGEPTSNTGELFF. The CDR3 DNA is TGCGCCAGCAGCTTGGAGGGAGCGGGCGAACCTACTAGTAACACCGGGGAGCTGTTTTTT. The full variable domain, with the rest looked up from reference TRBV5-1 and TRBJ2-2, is KAGVTQTPRYLIKTRGQQVTLSCSPISGHRSVSWYQQTPGQGLQFLFEYFSETQRNKGNFPGRFSGRQFSNSRSEMNVSTLELGDSALYLCASSLEGAGEPTSNTGELFFGEGSRLTVL.

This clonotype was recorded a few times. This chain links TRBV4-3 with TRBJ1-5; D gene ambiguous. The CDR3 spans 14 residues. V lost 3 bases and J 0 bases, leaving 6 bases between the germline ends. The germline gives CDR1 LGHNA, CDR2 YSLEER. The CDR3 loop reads CASSQTYSNQPQHF. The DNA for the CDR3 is TGCGCCAGCAGCCAGACGTATAGCAATCAGCCCCAGCATTTT.

The DNA of the CDR3 is TGTGCCAGCAGGTGGACAGGGGTTTATAGTGAAGCTTTCTTT. Its protein is CASRWTGVYSEAFF. The chain couples TRBV6-5 to TRBJ1-1; TRBD1 agrees at 9 bases. The CDR3 is 14 amino acids. CDR1 and CDR2 from the germline V gene are MNHEY and SVGAGI. J gave up 7 bases and V 6 bases, and 9 bases lay outside the gene matches.

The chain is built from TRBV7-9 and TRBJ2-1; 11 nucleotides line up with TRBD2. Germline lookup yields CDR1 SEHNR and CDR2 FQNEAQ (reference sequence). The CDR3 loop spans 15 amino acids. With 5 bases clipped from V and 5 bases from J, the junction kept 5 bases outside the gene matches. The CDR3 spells CASSPGTSGHNEQFF. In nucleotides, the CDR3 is TGTGCCAGCAGCCCTGGGACTAGCGGCCACAATGAGCAGTTCTTC.

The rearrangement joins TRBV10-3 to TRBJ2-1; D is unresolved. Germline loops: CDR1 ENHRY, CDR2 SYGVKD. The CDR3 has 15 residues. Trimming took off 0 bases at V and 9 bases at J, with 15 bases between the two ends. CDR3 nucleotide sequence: TGTGCCATCAGTGAGTCTTGGTTTCGAACATCTGAGCAGTTCTTC. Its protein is CAISESWFRTSEQFF.